The rows below give T cell receptor beta chains drawn from one sample of a study of blood T cell repertoires in COVID-19. Only in-frame clones appear in the TCRdb table, and some are missing; sequencing was by immunoSEQ multiplex PCR. Here the sample spans over 130,000 clones, about 88% being singletons. The sample consisted of peripheral blood. The receptors derive from a human donor with COVID-19, enrolled during active disease. The donor label of this sample is uncertain. Both conserved end residues are part of each CDR3. A D gene is named only where the DNA matches it firmly. Only some rows state a clone size, as once, few, many or a class for expanded clones.

TRBV5-1,NA,16,TRBJ1-3,NA,CASSLWAGGSGNTIYF,TGCGCCAGCAGCTTGTGGGCAGGAGGATCTGGAAACACCATATATTTT
TRBV6-6,NA,15,TRBJ2-7,TRBD1,CASNIDGRGLVEQYF,TGTGCCAGCAACATAGACGGCAGGGGGCTCGTTGAGCAGTACTTC
TRBV6-5,NA,14,TRBJ1-2,NA,CASSYAQGAEGYTF,TGTGCCAGCAGTTACGCCCAAGGGGCGGAGGGCTACACCTTC
TRBV10-3,NA,15,TRBJ1-5,TRBD1,CAIRPGQGDNQPQHF,TGTGCCATCAGACCGGGACAGGGAGACAATCAGCCCCAGCATTTT
TRBV29-1,NA,15,TRBJ1-1,NA,CSVGKGGHWNTEAFF,TGCAGCGTGGGGAAAGGGGGACACTGGAACACTGAAGCTTTCTTT
TRBV9,NA,15,TRBJ1-6,NA,CASSVGSSYNSPLHF,TGTGCCAGCAGCGTCGGGAGCTCCTATAATTCACCCCTCCACTTT
TRBV12-3/TRBV12-4,NA,13,TRBJ1-2,NA,CASSPRGTYGYTF,TGTGCCAGCAGTCCTAGGGGTACCTATGGCTACACCTTC
TRBV5-4,NA,14,TRBJ2-7,TRBD1,CASSFRTGTYEQYF,TGTGCCAGCAGCTTCCGGACAGGTACTTACGAGCAGTACTTC
TRBV29-1,NA,14,TRBJ1-1,NA,CSVESAAGVGEAFF,TGCAGCGTGGAGTCGGCGGCAGGGGTCGGTGAAGCTTTCTTT
TRBV18,NA,13,TRBJ1-1,NA,CASSPVGEAEAFF,TGTGCCAGCTCACCAGTCGGGGAGGCTGAAGCTTTCTTT
TRBV6-5,NA,15,TRBJ1-2,NA,CASSYSSGATYGYTF,TGTGCCAGCAGTTACTCGAGCGGGGCTACCTATGGCTACACCTTC
TRBV5-6,NA,13,TRBJ1-5,NA,CARSRGINQPQHF,TGTGCCAGAAGTCGGGGAATCAATCAGCCCCAGCATTTT
TRBV12-3/TRBV12-4,NA,13,TRBJ1-1,NA,CASRPGGDTEAFF,TGTGCCAGCAGACCAGGAGGGGACACTGAAGCTTTCTTT
TRBV19,NA,15,TRBJ2-7,TRBD1,CASSPQTGGPDEQYF,TGTGCCAGTAGTCCCCAGACAGGGGGCCCGGACGAGCAGTACTTC
TRBV3-1/TRBV3-2,NA,11,TRBJ1-2,NA,CASSHYYGYTF,TGTGCCAGCAGCCACTACTATGGCTACACCTTC
TRBV19,NA,13,TRBJ1-5,NA,CASSAGVGQPQHF,TGTGCCAGTAGTGCCGGGGTAGGCCAGCCCCAGCATTTT
TRBV20-1,NA,15,TRBJ2-3,NA,CSASIRTGVTDTQYF,TGCAGTGCTAGTATACGGACTGGGGTCACAGATACGCAGTATTTT
TRBV12-3/TRBV12-4,NA,11,TRBJ1-5,TRBD1,CDRGRDQPQHF,TGCGACAGGGGGCGAGATCAGCCCCAGCATTTT
TRBV7-9,NA,17,TRBJ2-1,TRBD2,CASSSPRGAGGGNEQFF,TGTGCCAGCAGCTCCCCCCGGGGCGCGGGAGGGGGCAATGAGCAGTTCTTC
TRBV6-5,NA,16,TRBJ2-3,NA,CASSYVWEAGADTQYF,TGTGCCAGCAGTTATGTGTGGGAGGCCGGGGCAGATACGCAGTATTTT
TRBV5-1,NA,17,TRBJ2-3,TRBD1,CASSWGPAGGNADTQYF,TGCGCCAGCAGCTGGGGCCCGGCAGGGGGCAACGCAGATACGCAGTATTTT
TRBV5-8,NA,14,TRBJ1-2,NA,CASSLDPGGSGYTF,TGTGCCAGCAGCTTGGATCCGGGGGGATCTGGCTACACCTTC
TRBV5-1,once,15,TRBJ1-6,TRBD1,CASSLETGENSPLHF,TGCGCCAGCAGCCTGGAAACAGGGGAGAATTCACCCCTCCACTTT
TRBV5-5,NA,15,TRBJ2-1,NA,CASSLGTSGDNEQFF,TGTGCCAGCAGTTTAGGGACTTCCGGGGACAATGAGCAGTTCTTC
TRBV6-6,NA,14,TRBJ2-3,TRBD2,CASSYSTGGDTQYF,TGTGCCAGCAGTTACTCGACGGGGGGAGATACGCAGTATTTT
TRBV19,NA,14,TRBJ1-1,NA,CASSIVGFRREAFF,TGTGCCAGTAGTATTGTAGGGTTCCGGAGGGAAGCTTTCTTT
TRBV18,NA,15,TRBJ1-3,NA,CASSPGLSSGNTIYF,TGTGCCAGCTCACCCGGACTCAGCTCTGGAAACACCATATATTTT
TRBV5-1,NA,13,TRBJ2-3,NA,CASSQGSTDTQYF,TGCGCCAGCAGCCAGGGGAGCACAGATACGCAGTATTTT
TRBV6-6,NA,16,TRBJ1-5,TRBD1,CASSSTRDRAHQPQHF,TGTGCCAGCAGTTCCACCCGCGACAGGGCCCATCAGCCCCAGCATTTT